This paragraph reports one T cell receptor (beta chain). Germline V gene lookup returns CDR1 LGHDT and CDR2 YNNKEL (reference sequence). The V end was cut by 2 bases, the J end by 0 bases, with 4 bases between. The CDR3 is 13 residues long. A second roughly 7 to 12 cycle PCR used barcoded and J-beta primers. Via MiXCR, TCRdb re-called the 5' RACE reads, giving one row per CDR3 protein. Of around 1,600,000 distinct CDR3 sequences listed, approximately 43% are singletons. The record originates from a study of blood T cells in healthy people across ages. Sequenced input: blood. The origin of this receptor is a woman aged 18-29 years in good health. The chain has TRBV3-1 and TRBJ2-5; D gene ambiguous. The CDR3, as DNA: TGTGCCAGCAGCCAACCACACCAAGAGACCCAGTACTTC. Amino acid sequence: CASSQPHQETQYF.